A selection of T cell receptor beta chains follows, all from one sample in a study of multiple sclerosis patients with progressive multifocal leukoencephalopathy. This table comes from immunoSEQ multiplex PCR, and its TCRdb copy is limited to in-frame clones, with some not included. The table shows approximately 31,000 clones, with about nine tenths occurring only once. The sequenced sample was PBMCs. The receptors originated from a human donor with multiple sclerosis. The CDR3 runs from the conserved cysteine through the conserved F or W. The order of the fields is D gene, J gene, clone size, V gene, CDR3 DNA, CDR3 protein. The D gene is left open where the match is weak. Not every row has a clone size; where given, it reads once, few, many or a size class.

D: NA; J: TRBJ2-7; size: NA; V: TRBV19; DNA: TGTGCCAGTAGTATGGTCCGCGCAGGGGACTACGAGCAGTACTTC; CDR3: CASSMVRAGDYEQYF
D: TRBD1; J: TRBJ2-7; size: NA; V: TRBV4-1; DNA: TGCGCCAGCAGCCAAGACCTAAGCTTTTTCAGGGGGCAATGCGAGCAGTACTTC; CDR3: CASSQDLSFFRGQCEQYF
D: TRBD2; J: TRBJ2-3; size: once; V: TRBV5-4; DNA: TGTGCCAGCAGCTCGCCGGGACTAGCGGGAGGGCCGAGGGATACGCAGTATTTT; CDR3: CASSSPGLAGGPRDTQYF
D: NA; J: TRBJ1-5; size: NA; V: TRBV15; DNA: TGTGCCACCAGCAGAGGGGGGTATAGCAATCAGCCCCAGCATTTT; CDR3: CATSRGGYSNQPQHF
D: NA; J: TRBJ2-7; size: NA; V: TRBV4-3; DNA: TGCGCCAGCAGTGGTAGGAACGAGCAGTACTTC; CDR3: CASSGRNEQYF
D: TRBD1; J: TRBJ1-2; size: NA; V: TRBV18; DNA: TGTGCCAGCTCGCCTGGACAGGGGATTAACTATGGCTACACCTTC; CDR3: CASSPGQGINYGYTF
D: TRBD1; J: TRBJ1-1; size: once; V: TRBV10-3; DNA: TGTGCCATCAGCGGACAGGGGGCCTCTGAAGCTTTCTTT; CDR3: CAISGQGASEAFF
D: NA; J: TRBJ1-2; size: NA; V: TRBV10-3; DNA: TGTGCCATCAGTGGACAGATTAACTATGGCTACACCTTC; CDR3: CAISGQINYGYTF
D: NA; J: TRBJ1-1; size: NA; V: TRBV29-1; DNA: TGCAGCGTTGTGGGGGAGGGGGGGTCTGAAGCTTTCTTT; CDR3: CSVVGEGGSEAFF
D: NA; J: TRBJ1-2; size: NA; V: TRBV19; DNA: TGTGCCAGTAGTCCTGGAGGGGGTCCGATCTATGGCTACACCTTC; CDR3: CASSPGGGPIYGYTF
D: TRBD2; J: TRBJ2-1; size: NA; V: TRBV19; DNA: TGTGCCAGTAGTAGGACTAGCGCTTACAATGAGCAGTTCTTC; CDR3: CASSRTSAYNEQFF
D: TRBD1; J: TRBJ1-5; size: NA; V: TRBV6-5; DNA: TGTGCCAGCAGGGACAGGGCCGGTCAGCCCCAGCATTTT; CDR3: CASRDRAGQPQHF
D: NA; J: TRBJ1-1; size: NA; V: TRBV5-1; DNA: TGCGCCAGCAGCTTGGCGGGGGGAGACACTGAAGCTTTCTTT; CDR3: CASSLAGGDTEAFF
D: TRBD2; J: TRBJ2-5; size: NA; V: TRBV7-2; DNA: TGTGCCAGCAGCCAGAATAGCGGGAAGGAGACCCAGTACTTC; CDR3: CASSQNSGKETQYF
D: NA; J: TRBJ1-2; size: NA; V: TRBV7-9; DNA: TGTGCCAGCAGCTTAGGTGCTGGTCGCGGCTATGGCTACACCTTC; CDR3: CASSLGAGRGYGYTF
D: TRBD2; J: TRBJ2-7; size: NA; V: TRBV4-3; DNA: TGCGCCAGCAGCCAAGATTTACTTGGCGGGAGGGCCTACGAGCAGTACTTC; CDR3: CASSQDLLGGRAYEQYF
D: TRBD1; J: TRBJ2-7; size: NA; V: TRBV18; DNA: TGTGCCAGCTCACCGCAGAATCCGGGACAGGGCCCCGAGCAGTACTTC; CDR3: CASSPQNPGQGPEQYF
D: NA; J: TRBJ1-4; size: NA; V: TRBV5-6; DNA: TGTGCCAGCAGCTTGGGGGCAGGGAATGAAAAACTGTTTTTT; CDR3: CASSLGAGNEKLFF
D: TRBD1; J: TRBJ1-2; size: NA; V: TRBV28; DNA: TGTGCCAGCAGACCTATGGACAGGGACCCCTATGGCTACACCTTC; CDR3: CASRPMDRDPYGYTF
D: TRBD2; J: TRBJ2-7; size: NA; V: TRBV6-1; DNA: TGTGCCAGCAGTGAAGGACTAGCGGCAACCTACGAGCAGTACTTC; CDR3: CASSEGLAATYEQYF
D: NA; J: TRBJ1-1; size: NA; V: TRBV5-1; DNA: TGCGCCAGCAGCTTACAGGGCTCGGGGACTGAAGCTTTCTTT; CDR3: CASSLQGSGTEAFF
D: TRBD2; J: TRBJ2-3; size: NA; V: TRBV4-2; DNA: TGTGCCAGCAGCCAACAGCGGGAGGGCCCCGATACGCAGTATTTT; CDR3: CASSQQREGPDTQYF
D: TRBD1; J: TRBJ2-7; size: NA; V: TRBV7-2; DNA: TGTGCCAGCAGCTTGGGACAGGGAAGTCGCTACGAGCAGTACTTC; CDR3: CASSLGQGSRYEQYF
D: TRBD2; J: TRBJ2-7; size: NA; V: TRBV13; DNA: TGTGCCAGCAGAGTCGCAGCGGGAGGCGGCGAGCAGTACTTC; CDR3: CASRVAAGGGEQYF
D: TRBD2; J: TRBJ2-1; size: NA; V: TRBV14; DNA: TGTGCCAGCAGCCAAGAGCAGCTACTAGCGGGAGCTTCGGATGAGCAGTTCTTC; CDR3: CASSQEQLLAGASDEQFF
D: NA; J: TRBJ1-3; size: few; V: TRBV5-1; DNA: TGCGCCAGCAGCCTAGCAGGGTCGGGAAACACCATATATTTT; CDR3: CASSLAGSGNTIYF
D: NA; J: TRBJ2-1; size: NA; V: TRBV5-4; DNA: TGTGCCAGCAGCTTCGAGCGGACCTACAATGAGCAGTTCTTC; CDR3: CASSFERTYNEQFF
D: TRBD2; J: TRBJ2-1; size: NA; V: TRBV6-5; DNA: TGTGCCAGCAGTTCGCCCACTAGCGGGAGCAATGAGCAGTTCTTC; CDR3: CASSSPTSGSNEQFF
D: TRBD1; J: TRBJ2-1; size: NA; V: TRBV7-9; DNA: TGTGCCAGCAGCTTAGGGGACAGGGACTCCTACAATGAGCAGTTCTTC; CDR3: CASSLGDRDSYNEQFF
D: NA; J: TRBJ2-7; size: NA; V: TRBV5-6; DNA: TGTGCCAGCAGCTTAGGAACAATTCGACGGGTCTCCTACGAGCAGTACTTC; CDR3: CASSLGTIRRVSYEQYF
D: NA; J: TRBJ1-5; size: NA; V: TRBV7-2; DNA: TGTGCCAGCAGCTTAGGGGGCGTTGGGCAGCCCCAGCATTTT; CDR3: CASSLGGVGQPQHF
D: TRBD1; J: TRBJ2-1; size: once; V: TRBV13; DNA: TGTGCCAGCAGCCTCAGGGGGCGCCCAAGCAATGAGCAGTTCTTC; CDR3: CASSLRGRPSNEQFF
D: TRBD1; J: TRBJ1-2; size: NA; V: TRBV6-5; DNA: TGTGCCAGCAGTGTGGGACAGGTTAACTATGGCTACACCTTC; CDR3: CASSVGQVNYGYTF
D: TRBD1; J: TRBJ1-1; size: NA; V: TRBV6-1; DNA: TGTGCCAGCAGTGCGGACAGGGGAGGGGACACTGAAGCTTTCTTT; CDR3: CASSADRGGDTEAFF
D: NA; J: TRBJ1-2; size: NA; V: TRBV5-6; DNA: TGTGCCAGCAGCCGAGGACAGTTAGAAAACTATGGCTACACCTTC; CDR3: CASSRGQLENYGYTF
D: TRBD2; J: TRBJ2-1; size: few; V: TRBV9; DNA: TGTGCCAGCAGCCCAGGGACTAGCCAGAATGAGCAGTTCTTC; CDR3: CASSPGTSQNEQFF
D: NA; J: TRBJ2-6; size: NA; V: TRBV9; DNA: TGTGCCAGCAGCGGCCTAGGACACTCTGGGGCCAACGTCCTGACTTTC; CDR3: CASSGLGHSGANVLTF
D: NA; J: TRBJ2-3; size: NA; V: TRBV20-1; DNA: TGCAGTGCTCTCCGGATCGATACGCAGTATTTT; CDR3: CSALRIDTQYF
D: NA; J: TRBJ2-7; size: once; V: TRBV6-1; DNA: TGTGCCAGCTGGGGTACAGGGAAGAAATACGAGCAGTACTTC; CDR3: CASWGTGKKYEQYF
D: TRBD1; J: TRBJ1-6; size: NA; V: TRBV5-1; DNA: TGCGCCAGCCGACTGGGGGACAGCCCTAATTCACCCCTCCACTTT; CDR3: CASRLGDSPNSPLHF
D: NA; J: TRBJ2-7; size: NA; V: TRBV6-5; DNA: TGTGCCAGCAGTGAATTGACCTCGCAGTACTTC; CDR3: CASSELTSQYF
D: NA; J: TRBJ1-2; size: NA; V: TRBV15; DNA: TGTGCCACCAGCAGAGATATGTTCTATGGCTACACCTTC; CDR3: CATSRDMFYGYTF
D: NA; J: TRBJ1-5; size: few; V: TRBV28; DNA: TGTGCCAGCAGCAGACAGGACTATCAGCCCCAGCATTTT; CDR3: CASSRQDYQPQHF
D: TRBD2; J: TRBJ2-1; size: NA; V: TRBV7-2; DNA: TGTGCCAGCAGCTTAGATCCGGGAGGTGAGCAGTTCTTC; CDR3: CASSLDPGGEQFF
D: NA; J: TRBJ2-6; size: NA; V: TRBV5-1; DNA: TGCGCCAGCAGCTTCGAGGAGTTCTCTGGGGCCAACGTCCTGACTTTC; CDR3: CASSFEEFSGANVLTF
D: NA; J: TRBJ2-7; size: NA; V: TRBV5-4; DNA: TGTGCCAGCAGCCCGGGCGGTCCTAGGGTTGGCTACGAGCAGTACTTC; CDR3: CASSPGGPRVGYEQYF
D: NA; J: TRBJ2-2; size: few; V: TRBV6-4; DNA: TGTGCCAGCCGGAGCGAGGGCACCGGGGAGCTGTTTTTT; CDR3: CASRSEGTGELFF
D: NA; J: TRBJ1-4; size: NA; V: TRBV15; DNA: TGTGCCACCAGCAGATCCCGGGGGAGTAATGAAAAACTGTTTTTT; CDR3: CATSRSRGSNEKLFF
D: NA; J: TRBJ1-2; size: NA; V: TRBV28; DNA: TGTGCCAGCAGTTCTCCCCTGGGGTCTGGGGACTCTACCTATGGCTACACCTTC; CDR3: CASSSPLGSGDSTYGYTF
D: NA; J: TRBJ2-7; size: NA; V: TRBV2; DNA: TGTGCCAGCAGGACAGGCCCCTACGAGCAGTACTTC; CDR3: CASRTGPYEQYF
D: TRBD1; J: TRBJ1-1; size: NA; V: TRBV29-1; DNA: TGCAGCGTGAGGACAGGGGTGACTGAAGCTTTCTTT; CDR3: CSVRTGVTEAFF